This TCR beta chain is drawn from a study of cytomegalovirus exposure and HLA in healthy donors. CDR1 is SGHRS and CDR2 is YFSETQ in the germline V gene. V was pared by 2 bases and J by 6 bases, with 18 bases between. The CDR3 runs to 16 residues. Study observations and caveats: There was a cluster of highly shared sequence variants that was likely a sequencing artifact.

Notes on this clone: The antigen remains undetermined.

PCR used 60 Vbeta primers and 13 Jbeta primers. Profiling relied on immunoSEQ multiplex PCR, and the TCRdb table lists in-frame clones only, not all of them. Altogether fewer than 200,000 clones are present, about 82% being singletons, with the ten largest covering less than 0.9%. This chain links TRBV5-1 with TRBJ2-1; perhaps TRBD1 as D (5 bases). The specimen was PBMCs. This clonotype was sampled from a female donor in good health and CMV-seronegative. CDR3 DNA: TGCGCCAGCAGCTTCTCCTCAGGTGGGGCAGGCAATGAGCAGTTCTTC. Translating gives CASSFSSGGAGNEQFF. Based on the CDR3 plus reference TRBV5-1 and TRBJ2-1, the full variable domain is KAGVTQTPRYLIKTRGQQVTLSCSPISGHRSVSWYQQTPGQGLQFLFEYFSETQRNKGNFPGRFSGRQFSNSRSEMNVSTLELGDSALYLCASSFSSGGAGNEQFFGPGTRLTVL.